This T cell receptor (beta chain) was observed in a study of T cells after yellow fever vaccination. Study at large: When fractions had low cell numbers, they were prepared with SMART-Seq v4 Ultra Low Input. Study-level points and caveats: On re-exposure, the response was weaker but peaked faster, at day 5 versus 15. Bulk-population clonotypes that are abundant could appear as contaminants in FACS-sorted repertoires.

The CDR3 loop spans 19 amino acids. The germline V and J ends were trimmed by 9 bases and 0 bases, with 28 bases remaining between them. In germline, CDR1 is KGHDR, CDR2 SFDVKD. This clonotype was found many times. The antigen is not known. The authors made TCR cDNA by 5'RACE template switching, adding a universal primer site and UMIs. TCRdb re-analysed the 5' RACE reads in MiXCR, keeping a single row per CDR3 protein. Altogether some 120,000 distinct CDR3 sequences are present, roughly 8.9% being singletons, with the ten largest covering about 25%. Material: CD8+ T cells sorted from PBMCs, obtained 45 days after the yellow fever booster vaccination. This TCR was sampled from a man aged 30 to 45 who received the YFV17D yellow fever vaccine. The chain has TRBV24-1 and TRBJ1-1, with D hard to call. The CDR3 loop is CATDISPLVEHQVNTEAFF. The CDR3, as DNA: TGTGCCACCGACATTTCACCCTTAGTAGAACATCAGGTGAACACTGAAGCTTTCTTT.